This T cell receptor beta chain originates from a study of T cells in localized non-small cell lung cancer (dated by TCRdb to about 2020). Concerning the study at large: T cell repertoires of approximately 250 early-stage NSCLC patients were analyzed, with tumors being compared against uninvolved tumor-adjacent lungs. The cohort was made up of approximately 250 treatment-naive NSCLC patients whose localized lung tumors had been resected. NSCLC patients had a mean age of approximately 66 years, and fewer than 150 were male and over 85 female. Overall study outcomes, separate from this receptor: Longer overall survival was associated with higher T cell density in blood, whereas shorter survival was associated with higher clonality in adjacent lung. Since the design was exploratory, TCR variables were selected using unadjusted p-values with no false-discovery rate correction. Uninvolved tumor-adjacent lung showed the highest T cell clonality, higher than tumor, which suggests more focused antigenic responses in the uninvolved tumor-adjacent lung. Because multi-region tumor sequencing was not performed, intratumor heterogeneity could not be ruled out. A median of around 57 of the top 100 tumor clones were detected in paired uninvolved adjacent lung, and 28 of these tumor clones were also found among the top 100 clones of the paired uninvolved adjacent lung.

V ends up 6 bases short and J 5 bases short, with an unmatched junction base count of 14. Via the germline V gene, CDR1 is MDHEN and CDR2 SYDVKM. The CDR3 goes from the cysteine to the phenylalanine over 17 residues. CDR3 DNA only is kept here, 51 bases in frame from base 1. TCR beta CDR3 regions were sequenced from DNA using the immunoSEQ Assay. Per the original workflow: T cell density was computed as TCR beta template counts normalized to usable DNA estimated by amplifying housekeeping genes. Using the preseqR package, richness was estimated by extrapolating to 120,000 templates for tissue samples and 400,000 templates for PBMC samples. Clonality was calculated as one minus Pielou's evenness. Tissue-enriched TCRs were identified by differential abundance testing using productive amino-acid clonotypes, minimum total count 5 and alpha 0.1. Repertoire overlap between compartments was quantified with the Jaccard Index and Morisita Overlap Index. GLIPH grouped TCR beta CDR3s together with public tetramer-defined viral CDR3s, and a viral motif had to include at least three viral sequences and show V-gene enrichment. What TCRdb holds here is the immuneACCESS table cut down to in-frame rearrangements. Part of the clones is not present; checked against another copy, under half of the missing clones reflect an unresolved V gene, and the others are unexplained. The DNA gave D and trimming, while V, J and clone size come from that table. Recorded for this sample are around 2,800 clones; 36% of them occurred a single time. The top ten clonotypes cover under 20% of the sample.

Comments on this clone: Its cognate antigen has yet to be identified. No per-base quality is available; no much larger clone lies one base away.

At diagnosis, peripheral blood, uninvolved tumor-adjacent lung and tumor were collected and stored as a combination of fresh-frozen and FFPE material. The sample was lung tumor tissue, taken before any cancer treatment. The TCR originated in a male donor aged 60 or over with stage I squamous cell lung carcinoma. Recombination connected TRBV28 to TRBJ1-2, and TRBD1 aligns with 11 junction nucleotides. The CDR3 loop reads CASRSGQGERFLYGYTF. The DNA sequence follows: TGTGCCAGCAGGTCGGGACAGGGGGAGCGCTTCCTATATGGCTACACCTTC.